This T cell receptor (beta chain) was found in a study of persistence of HIV-infected CD4 T cells. Overall study context: Two participants gave one leukapheresis sample; others gave up to roughly 180 mL blood repeatedly.

Study-level results: Degenerate expanded CDR3beta sequences were enriched among CMV- and Gag-responding cells.

Germline CDR1 is MNHNS and CDR2 is SASEGT. CDR3 length: 12 amino acids. Cells were stimulated with overlapping HIV-1 Gag 15-mer peptides. CD40L/CD69 double-negative CD45RO-high memory CD4+ T cells were collected. A roughly 17-hour stimulation of CD8-depleted PBMCs used anti-CD28/CD49d costimulation, CD40-blocking antibody and enfuvirtide. This clone was detected a few times. Its antigen remains unidentified. Sequencing used immunoSEQ version 4 in survey mode. Data came from immunoSEQ multiplex PCR; TCRdb stores just in-frame clones and leaves some out. Altogether 30,000 to 45,000 clones are present, around four fifths being singletons, with the ten largest covering more than 0.9%.

V is TRBV6-1 and J is TRBJ1-5; tentatively, D is TRBD1 (5 bases). The receptor's source is an adult with HIV. The donor label of this sample is uncertain. The sample here was cultured CD4+ T cells from PBMCs, taken from a patient who received antiretroviral therapy. Here the CDR3 reads CATARGDQPQHF. Written as DNA, the CDR3 is TGTGCAACGGCTCGAGGGGATCAGCCCCAGCATTTT.